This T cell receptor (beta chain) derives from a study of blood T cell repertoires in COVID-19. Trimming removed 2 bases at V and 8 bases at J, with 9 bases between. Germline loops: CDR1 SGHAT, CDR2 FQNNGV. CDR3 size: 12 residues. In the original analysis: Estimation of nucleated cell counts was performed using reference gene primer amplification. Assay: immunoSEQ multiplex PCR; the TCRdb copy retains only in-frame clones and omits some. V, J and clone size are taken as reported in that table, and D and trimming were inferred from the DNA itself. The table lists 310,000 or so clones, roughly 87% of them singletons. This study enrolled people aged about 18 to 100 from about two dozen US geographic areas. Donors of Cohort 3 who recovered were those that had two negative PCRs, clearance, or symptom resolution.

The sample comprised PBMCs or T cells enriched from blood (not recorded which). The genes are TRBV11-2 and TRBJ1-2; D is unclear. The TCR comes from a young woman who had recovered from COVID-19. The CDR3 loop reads CASSLQVEGYTF. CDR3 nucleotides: TGTGCCAGCAGCTTACAGGTTGAAGGCTACACCTTC.